The 32 T cell receptor beta chains given below trace back to one sample, sequenced in a study of T cell responses to AZD1222 COVID-19 vaccine. Sequenced by immunoSEQ multiplex PCR; TCRdb stores in-frame clones only, minus some. The sample yields 130,000 to 150,000 clones, approximately 90% seen once. The source material was peripheral blood, sampled on day 0 of AZD1222 vaccination. These receptors all stem from an adult in good health.

The rearrangement joins TRBV30 to TRBJ1-5; TRBD1 is a possible D gene (5 bases). V lost 3 bases and J lost 8, with 14 bases in between. The CDR3 totals 13 residues. Germline V lookup: CDR1 GTSNPN, CDR2 SVGIG (reference sequence). The CDR3: CAWSLSPGEPQHF. Written as DNA, the CDR3 is TGTGCCTGGAGCCTCTCCCCGGGGGAGCCCCAGCATTTT.

Of note for this clone: A read error may produce the germline difference seen at one junction end. The gene calls are TRBV7-9 and TRBJ1-2; no clear D gene. The length of the CDR3 is 11 residues. Germline V gene data show CDR1 as SEHNR and CDR2 as FQNEAQ (reference sequence). The CDR3 sequence: CASSLDYGYTF. In DNA form, the CDR3 reads TGTGCCAGCAGCTTAGACTACGGCTACACCTTC.

The chain combines TRBV4-1 with TRBJ1-2, with no clear D. Germline V gene sequence: CDR1 MGHRA, CDR2 YSYEKL. This CDR3 contains 15 residues. Trimming left V 4 bases short and J 1 base short, with 13 bases between. CDR3 protein: CASSPHGNSNYGYTF. The CDR3 DNA reads as TGCGCCAGCAGCCCCCACGGGAACAGTAACTATGGCTACACCTTC.

The rearrangement links TRBV5-4 to TRBJ2-7, with D maybe TRBD1 (5 bases). The germline CDR1 and CDR2 sequences are SGHNT and YYREEE (reference sequence). This CDR3 spans 13 amino acids. V was cut by 2 bases and J by 2 bases, with 8 bases left in between. Here the CDR3 DNA reads TGTGCCAGCAGCTTTCCAGGGACCTACGAGCAGTACTTC. Protein product: CASSFPGTYEQYF.

This clone was seen once. The chain has TRBV4-2 and TRBJ2-6, with unresolved D. The germline CDR1 and CDR2 sequences are LGHNA and YNFKEQ. V was pared by 1 base and J by 6 bases, with 7 bases between. This CDR3 contains 14 residues. CDR3 nucleotides: TGTGCCAGCAGCCAAGTAGGCCCGGCCAACGTCCTGACTTTC. As protein: CASSQVGPANVLTF.

The chain has TRBV6-6 and TRBJ2-3; the match to TRBD2 covers 9 bases. The J segment lost 6 bases and the V segment lost 6 bases, leaving 10 bases of the junction unmatched. Per germline, CDR1 MNHNY and CDR2 SVGAGI (reference sequence). The CDR3 is made up of 15 amino acids. This CDR3 is CASSPGTSRFDTQYF. In nucleotides, the CDR3 is TGTGCCAGCAGCCCCGGGACTAGCCGTTTCGATACGCAGTATTTT.

V is TRBV6-6 and J is TRBJ2-1, with 10 positions matching TRBD2. Germline CDR1 is MNHNY and CDR2 is SVGAGI (reference sequence). CDR3 length equals 17 residues. The J segment lost 3 bases and the V segment lost 5 bases, leaving 10 bases of the junction unmatched. CDR3 region: CASSRPPSGRGYNEQFF. The CDR3 nucleotides are TGTGCCAGCAGTCGTCCCCCCAGCGGGAGGGGCTACAATGAGCAGTTCTTC.

This rearrangement joins TRBV5-1 to TRBJ1-1; no clear D. This CDR3 is built from 17 residues. V was pared by 7 bases and J by 0 bases, with 22 bases between. CDR1 is SGHRS, CDR2 YFSETQ, per germline. In nucleotides, the CDR3 is TGCGCCAGCTCCCATTATCAGCGGGTGGGGATGAACACTGAAGCTTTCTTT. Translation gives CASSHYQRVGMNTEAFF.

The rearrangement uses TRBV5-6 and TRBJ1-6; D is unclear. This CDR3 contains 14 residues. Trimming stripped 4 bases from V and 2 bases from J, with 7 bases between. Germline V lookup: CDR1 SGHDT, CDR2 YYEEEE. CDR3 sequence (DNA): TGTGCCAGCAGCAGCAGAACCTATAATTCACCCCTCCACTTT. The encoded protein is CASSSRTYNSPLHF.

The gene calls are TRBV7-9 and TRBJ2-7, with unresolved D. There are 13 residues in the CDR3. V lost 2 bases and J lost 0, with 5 bases in between. Germline V CDR1 and CDR2: SEHNR, FQNEAQ (reference sequence). CDR3 bases: TGTGCCAGCAGCTTATGGAGCTCCTACGAGCAGTACTTC. Translating it yields CASSLWSSYEQYF.

The V gene is TRBV7-2, the J gene TRBJ1-2; tentatively, D is TRBD1 (6 bases). The germline gives CDR1 SGHTA, CDR2 FQGNSA. The CDR3 contains 14 residues. Deletions cut 2 bases from V and 8 bases from J, with 15 bases between. CDR3 amino acids: CASSLKGQVSGYTF. CDR3 nucleotide sequence: TGTGCCAGCAGCTTAAAGGGACAAGTAAGCGGCTACACCTTC.

This chain uses TRBV3-1 (or the pseudogene TRBV3-2) with TRBJ2-1; TRBD2 might be the D (5 bases). The CDR3 spans 17 residues. V lost 0 bases and J 0 bases, leaving 12 bases between the germline ends. Germline-derived CDR1 and CDR2 are LGHDT and YNNKEL (reference sequence). CDR3 DNA sequence: TGTGCCAGCAGCCAAGAATCGCTACGGGACTCCTACAATGAGCAGTTCTTC. Translating it yields CASSQESLRDSYNEQFF.

V gene TRBV5-1 combines with J gene TRBJ2-7; tentative D call: TRBD1 (6 bases). Germline CDR1 SGHRS, CDR2 YFSETQ. V was shortened by 5 bases and J by 2 bases, with 11 bases between the two germline ends. There are 13 residues in the CDR3. The CDR3 region is CASRVQGTYEQYF. DNA for the CDR3: TGCGCCAGCAGAGTACAGGGAACCTACGAGCAGTACTTC.

V is TRBV30 and J is TRBJ2-5; D is perhaps TRBD2 (6 bases). This CDR3 contains 13 residues. The germline V gene has CDR1 GTSNPN and CDR2 SVGIG (reference sequence). Trimming removed 2 bases at V and 4 bases at J, with 11 bases between. Written as DNA, the CDR3 is TGTGCCTGGAGTTGGGGGACTCCAGAGACCCAGTACTTC. This translates into CAWSWGTPETQYF.

CDR3 protein: CASSLDRDKNTEAFF. The DNA for the CDR3 is TGCGCCAGCAGTTTAGACCGGGACAAGAACACTGAAGCTTTCTTT. This chain connects TRBV23-1 to TRBJ1-1; possible D gene TRBD1, 6 bases. TRBV23-1 is flagged as an ORF with uncertain function. The CDR3 is 15 amino acids. With 5 bases removed from V and 1 base from J, the gap between germline ends came to 14 bases.

The gene calls are TRBV5-8 and TRBJ1-3, with D tentatively TRBD1 (5 bases). V lost 0 bases to trimming and J lost 4 bases, with 14 bases between them. Germline CDR1 SGHTS, CDR2 YDEGEE. The CDR3 loop spans 16 amino acids. CDR3 DNA sequence: TGTGCCAGCAGCTTGGCGGCAGGGTCCTTCGGAAACACCATATATTTT. Protein product: CASSLAAGSFGNTIYF. The full variable domain, rest sourced from reference TRBV5-8 and TRBJ1-3, is EAGVTQSPTHLIKTRGQQATLRCSPISGHTSVYWYQQALGLGLQFLLWYDEGEERNRGNFPPRFSGRQFPNYSSELNVNALELEDSALYLCASSLAAGSFGNTIYFGEGSWLTVV.

V gene TRBV27 combines with J gene TRBJ2-7; 10 bases are a match to TRBD1. Trimming took 5 bases from V and 7 from J; bases not matched to a gene: 8. From germline, CDR1 is MNHEY and CDR2 SMNVEV (reference sequence). This CDR3 spans 14 amino acids. This CDR3 reads CASSRTGGGKEQYF. As DNA, the CDR3 is TGTGCCAGCAGTCGGACAGGGGGAGGGAAGGAGCAGTACTTC.

The chain joins TRBV3-1 (or the pseudogene TRBV3-2) to TRBJ1-3; D gene ambiguous. This CDR3 has 16 residues. The germline CDR1 and CDR2 sequences are LGHDT and YNNKEL (reference sequence). The V end was cut by 0 bases, the J end by 0 bases, with 9 bases between. The CDR3 DNA reads as TGTGCCAGCAGCCAAGACGTCAGCTACTCTGGAAACACCATATATTTT. Protein sequence: CASSQDVSYSGNTIYF.

In nucleotides, the CDR3 is TGTGCCAGCAGCCAAGACGACAGAGCTCAGGACGAGCAGTACTTC. Its protein product is CASSQDDRAQDEQYF. The V gene is TRBV3-1 (or the pseudogene TRBV3-2), the J gene TRBJ2-7; possible D gene TRBD1, 5 bases. With 0 bases removed from V and 5 bases from J, the gap between germline ends came to 14 bases. Per germline, CDR1 LGHDT and CDR2 YNNKEL (reference sequence). The CDR3 contains 15 residues.

This clone has only one observation. The chain carries TRBV27 and TRBJ1-5; possible D gene TRBD1, 6 bases. Germline V gene sequence: CDR1 MNHEY, CDR2 SMNVEV (reference sequence). V was cut by 1 base and J by 6 bases, with 10 bases left in between. This CDR3 spans 14 amino acids. The CDR3 reads CASSLYREGQPQHF. Here the CDR3 DNA reads TGTGCCAGCAGTTTATACAGGGAAGGTCAGCCCCAGCATTTT.

V and J are TRBV6-1 and TRBJ2-7; 12 bases are shared with TRBD2. Germline V lookup: CDR1 MNHNS, CDR2 SASEGT. The CDR3 has 17 amino acids. Unmatched junction bases numbered 10, after V lost 4 bases and J lost 3 bases. The CDR3: CASSAGASGRAIYEQYF. The CDR3, as DNA: TGTGCCAGCAGTGCGGGGGCTAGCGGGAGGGCCATCTACGAGCAGTACTTC.

A single count supports this clone. The J gene is TRBJ2-7, the V gene TRBV15, with D maybe TRBD2 (5 bases). The CDR3 consists of 14 residues. The V gene lost 0 bases and the J gene lost 3 bases, with 9 bases spanning the gap. The germline V gene has CDR1 LNHNV and CDR2 YYDKDF (reference sequence). This CDR3 reads CATSRDERFYEQYF. As DNA, the CDR3 is TGTGCCACCAGCAGAGATGAGCGGTTCTACGAGCAGTACTTC.

This clone has a single count. The rearrangement joins TRBV25-1 to TRBJ1-5, with a possible D match to TRBD1 (6 bases). Per the germline V gene, CDR1 is MGHDK and CDR2 is SYGVNS. The V end lost 9 bases, the J end lost 7 bases, and 16 bases lay between the germline ends. The CDR3 is 13 amino acids. CDR3 nucleotides: TGTGCCAGGACAGGTCGAGGCTGGCAGCCCCAGCATTTT. This sequence encodes CARTGRGWQPQHF.

This chain joins TRBV10-2 and TRBJ1-6; tentative D call: TRBD1 (5 bases). CDR1 is WSHSY, CDR2 SAAADI, per germline. Between the trimmed V and J ends, which lost 2 bases and 7 bases, there was a span of 12 bases. This CDR3 contains 15 residues. CDR3 protein: CASSEGAWGNSPLHF. The CDR3 DNA reads TGCGCCAGCAGTGAGGGGGCCTGGGGAAATTCACCCCTCCACTTT.

The chain joins TRBV15 to TRBJ1-6, with a weak D call TRBD1 (5 bases). Between the trimmed V and J ends, which lost 1 base and 12 bases, there was a span of 7 bases. The CDR3 runs 12 residues. Germline assignment: CDR1 LNHNV and CDR2 YYDKDF (reference sequence). CDR3 DNA: TGTGCCACCAGCAGAGGGGGCCTACCCCTCCACTTT. This sequence encodes CATSRGGLPLHF.

The chain joins TRBV6-5 to TRBJ1-5; D not certain. The germline CDR1 and CDR2 sequences are MNHEY and SVGAGI. Trimming shortened V by 5 bases and J by 3 bases, and 11 bases separated the two germline ends. The CDR3 sequence is 14 residues long. The CDR3 bases are TGTGCCAGCAGTACGACCGAGTCCAATCAGCCCCAGCATTTT. This encodes CASSTTESNQPQHF.

This chain connects TRBV7-2 to TRBJ2-1, with 8 nucleotides matching TRBD2. V was clipped by 2 bases and J by 0 bases; unmatched bases: 6. Germline CDR1 SGHTA, CDR2 FQGNSA. The CDR3 is 17 residues long. Here the CDR3 reads CASSLLPGTSSYNEQFF. DNA of the CDR3: TGTGCCAGCAGCTTACTACCGGGGACTAGCTCCTACAATGAGCAGTTCTTC. The full variable domain, in which reference TRBV7-2 and TRBJ2-1 provide the parts outside the CDR3, is GAGVSQSPSNKVTEKGKDVELRCDPISGHTALYWYRQSLGQGLEFLIYFQGNSAPDKSGLPSDRFSAERTGGSVSTLTIQRTQQEDSAVYLCASSLLPGTSSYNEQFFGPGTRLTVL.

The V gene is TRBV21-1, the J gene TRBJ2-5; the table's D gene call, TRBD2, was not cross checked with the DNA. TRBV21-1 is described as a pseudogene. CDR3 size: 17 residues. The DNA of the CDR3 is TGTGCCAGCAGCAAAGCGATTAGACTAGCCCGAAGTTCGACCCAGTACTTC. Encoded protein: CASSKAIRLARSSTQYF.

The CDR3 is CASRWEDRLREDEQYF. CDR3 sequence (DNA): TGTGCAAGTCGCTGGGAGGATCGCCTCCGGGAGGACGAGCAGTACTTC. The chain uses TRBV12-2 and TRBJ2-7; the table's D call TRBD2 went unverified against the DNA. TRBV12-2 is described as a pseudogene. The CDR3 spans 16 residues.

The J gene is TRBJ2-1, the V gene TRBV5-1; TRBD2 aligns across 14 bases. The V gene's germline CDR1 is SGHRS and CDR2 YFSETQ. Trimming removed 4 bases from V and 3 bases from J; junction bases left unmatched: 3. This CDR3 region has 16 residues. The CDR3 spells CASSLGTSGSYNEQFF. The CDR3 DNA reads TGCGCCAGCAGCCTCGGGACTAGCGGGAGCTACAATGAGCAGTTCTTC.

This chain links TRBV10-3 with TRBJ1-4; tentative D call: TRBD1 (5 bases). Trimming took 5 bases from V and 4 from J, leaving 11 bases between them. The length of the CDR3 is 14 residues. Germline CDR1 is ENHRY and CDR2 is SYGVKD. Here the CDR3 reads CAISMGGGNEKLFF. The CDR3 DNA reads as TGTGCCATCAGTATGGGGGGAGGTAATGAAAAACTGTTTTTT.

V is TRBV27 and J is TRBJ2-1, with D tentatively TRBD2 (6 bases). CDR1 and CDR2 from the germline V gene are MNHEY and SMNVEV (reference sequence). The ends were cut back, 6 bases at V and 7 bases at J, with 19 bases in the middle. This CDR3 comprises 15 residues. CDR3 nucleotides: TGTGCCAGCAGGACCCGAGGGCGGGACGCGAATGAGCAGTTCTTC. Protein product: CASRTRGRDANEQFF.